The 22 T cell receptor beta chains presented below share a single source sample, sequenced in a study of OX40 agonist ivuxolimab in advanced cancers. Repertoires were generated with immunoSEQ multiplex PCR, while TCRdb's copy carries only in-frame clones and drops some. Of 20,000 to 25,000 clones in the sample, around 84% were seen once. This sample comprised CD4+ or CD8+ T cells sorted from blood, obtained in a trial of the OX40 agonist ivuxolimab. The receptors were gathered from an adult with an advanced solid tumor such as melanoma, head and neck, liver or kidney cancer.

V gene TRBV11-2 combines with J gene TRBJ2-5; D possibly corresponds to TRBD2 (6 bases). Germline CDR1 reads SGHAT; CDR2 reads FQNNGV. The CDR3 sequence is 14 residues long. Trimming stripped 2 bases from V and 5 bases from J, with 12 bases between. This CDR3 is CASSLRPREETQYF. The CDR3 nucleotides read TGTGCCAGCAGCTTAAGACCCCGGGAGGAGACCCAGTACTTC.

The gene calls are TRBV6-1 and TRBJ2-7, with D perhaps given as TRBD1 or TRBD2 (6 bases each). V was pared by 4 bases and J by 1 base, with 11 bases between. This CDR3 has 14 amino acids. Germline CDR1 and CDR2: MNHNS and SASEGT. The CDR3 DNA reads TGTGCCAGCAGTGGGAGGGGGGCTTCCTACGAGCAGTACTTC. This codes for CASSGRGASYEQYF.

CDR3 amino acids: CSALRDLGTFF. CDR3 nucleotides: TGCAGTGCCCTTAGGGACCTCGGGACTTTCTTT. This chain joins TRBV20-1 and TRBJ1-1, with D possibly being TRBD1 (5 bases). There are 11 residues in the CDR3. Germline V lookup: CDR1 DFQATT, CDR2 SNEGSKA (reference sequence). Trimming shortened V by 6 bases and J by 12 bases, and 17 bases separated the two germline ends.

This clone has just a few counts. V gene TRBV7-8 combines with J gene TRBJ2-3, with TRBD2 matching over 10 bases. CDR3 length: 17 amino acids. From germline, CDR1 is SGHVS and CDR2 FQNEAQ. Unmatched junction bases numbered 10, after V lost 5 bases and J lost 2 bases. CDR3 sequence: CASSTRLAGVATDTQYF. CDR3 DNA sequence: TGTGCCAGCAGCACCCGGCTAGCGGGAGTTGCCACAGATACGCAGTATTTT.

The chain recombines TRBV6-5 with TRBJ1-1; the D gene is possibly TRBD1 (6 bases). Germline V gives CDR1 MNHEY, CDR2 SVGAGI. Deletions cut 6 bases from V and 0 bases from J, with 8 bases between. The CDR3 is made up of 13 amino acids. CDR3 protein: CASSGQLNTEAFF. CDR3 bases: TGTGCCAGCAGCGGACAGCTGAACACTGAAGCTTTCTTT.

This clone was seen a single time. The rearrangement joins TRBV7-3 to TRBJ2-6; TRBD2 might be the D (6 bases). The CDR3 length is 18 residues. V dropped 1 base and J dropped 0 bases, with 13 bases sitting between them. Germline V gene lookup returns CDR1 SGHTA and CDR2 FQGTGA. The CDR3 DNA sequence: TGTGCCAGCAGCTTAAAAGGAGGGTTCCTCTCTGGGGCCAACGTCCTGACTTTC. Translated, it gives CASSLKGGFLSGANVLTF.

This clone was seen a few times. This chain connects TRBV15 to TRBJ2-7, with D possibly being TRBD2 (6 bases). The CDR3 contains 14 residues. V gave up 0 bases and J gave up 3 bases, with 9 bases separating them. Germline loops: CDR1 LNHNV, CDR2 YYDKDF (reference sequence). CDR3 sequence: CATSRDLEGYEQYF. The DNA for the CDR3 is TGTGCCACCAGCAGAGATCTGGAGGGCTACGAGCAGTACTTC.

J is TRBJ2-5 and V is TRBV4-2; 10 positions match TRBD2. The CDR3 length is 16 residues. V trimming: 1 base; J trimming: 0 bases; junction bases outside the gene matches: 2. Germline V lookup: CDR1 LGHNA, CDR2 YNFKEQ. The CDR3 loop reads CASSQGGTSDQETQYF. The DNA for the CDR3 is TGTGCCAGCAGCCAAGGGGGGACTAGCGACCAAGAGACCCAGTACTTC.

The sample holds one count of this clone. The rearrangement links TRBV7-2 to TRBJ2-3; unclear D gene. CDR3 length: 16 residues. Germline-derived CDR1 and CDR2 are SGHTA and FQGNSA. Trimming took 1 base from V and 0 from J, leaving 11 bases between them. The CDR3 DNA reads as TGTGCCAGCAGCTTAGGGGTCAGCCCTAGCACAGATACGCAGTATTTT. Protein product: CASSLGVSPSTDTQYF.

V usage is TRBV7-9 and J usage is TRBJ1-2, with D unclear. V lost 2 bases, J lost 7 bases, and 8 bases lay in between. This CDR3 spans 12 amino acids. CDR1 is SEHNR, CDR2 FQNEAQ, per germline (reference sequence). The CDR3 DNA sequence: TGTGCCAGCAGCTTACTGGACGGTGGCTACACCTTC. It specifies CASSLLDGGYTF.

This clone appeared once. The chain carries TRBV6-1 and TRBJ2-5; TRBD1 matches 8 bases. The DNA matches TRBJ2-7 better at its end, which makes the J call doubtful. The CDR3 runs to 13 residues. The V gene's germline CDR1 is MNHNS and CDR2 SASEGT. CDR3 amino acids: CASSIRTGYEQYF. CDR3 bases: TGTGCCAGCAGTATCAGGACAGGGTACGAGCAGTACTTC.

This sequence joins TRBV11-3 and TRBJ2-1, with 8 bases fitting TRBD2. CDR3 length: 16 residues. The germline CDR1 and CDR2 sequences are SGHNT and YENEEA. Trimming took 0 bases from V and 3 from J; bases not matched to a gene: 4. CDR3 protein: CASSLEAGVGYNEQFF. The CDR3, as DNA: TGTGCCAGCAGCTTAGAAGCGGGAGTAGGCTACAATGAGCAGTTCTTC.

The chain carries TRBV5-1 and TRBJ1-5; TRBD1 matches 7 bases. Germline V gives CDR1 SGHRS, CDR2 YFSETQ. The CDR3 is made up of 14 amino acids. V lost 3 bases to trimming and J lost 3 bases; unmatched junction nucleotides: 3. In DNA form, the CDR3 reads TGCGCCAGCAGCTCGACAGGGAACAATCAGCCCCAGCATTTT. Amino acid sequence: CASSSTGNNQPQHF.

This chain uses TRBV6-5 with TRBJ1-3, with D possibly TRBD1 on 6 matching bases. V was pared by 9 bases and J by 2 bases, with 11 bases between. This CDR3 spans 13 amino acids. Germline CDR1 MNHEY, CDR2 SVGAGI. CDR3 loop: CASGRGAGNTIYF. The CDR3 nucleotides read TGTGCCAGTGGCAGGGGAGCTGGAAACACCATATATTTT.

This clone was detected only a few times. This sequence joins TRBV7-7 and TRBJ2-5; 7 bases fit TRBD2. The length of the CDR3 is 13 residues. Germline CDR1 is SSHAT and CDR2 is FNYEAQ (reference sequence). The V and J ends lost 6 bases and 5 bases, in that order; junction bases with no gene match: 6. CDR3 residues: CASSRILAETQYF. CDR3 coding DNA: TGTGCCAGCAGTCGTATACTAGCGGAGACCCAGTACTTC.

The chain carries TRBV6-1 and TRBJ2-5; 8 bases align to TRBD2. From germline, CDR1 is MNHNS and CDR2 SASEGT. V lost 1 base to trimming and J lost 5 bases; unmatched junction nucleotides: 6. This CDR3 is 15 amino acids long. The CDR3 loop reads CASSEGGTSAETQYF. CDR3 coding DNA: TGTGCCAGCAGTGAAGGGGGGACTAGTGCGGAGACCCAGTACTTC.

V is TRBV11-2 and J is TRBJ1-5, with TRBD1 matching over 9 bases. Trimming cost V 5 bases and J 4 bases; bases outside gene matches: 3. Germline V gene data show CDR1 as SGHAT and CDR2 as FQNNGV. The CDR3 contains 14 residues. CDR3 nucleotide sequence: TGTGCCAGCAGCCTGGGGACAGGGAATCAGCCCCAGCATTTT. It codes for CASSLGTGNQPQHF.

This clone was observed a single time. V gene TRBV10-2 combines with J gene TRBJ2-2, with TRBD2 matching over 9 bases. CDR1 is WSHSY and CDR2 is SAAADI in the germline V gene. With 5 bases clipped from V and 3 bases from J, the junction kept 4 bases outside the gene matches. The CDR3 runs to 15 residues. CDR3 amino acids: CASSIAGAYTGELFF. The CDR3 region has the DNA TGCGCCAGCAGTATAGCGGGAGCTTACACCGGGGAGCTGTTTTTT.

CDR3 residues: CASSPVPTVEQFF. DNA for the CDR3: TGTGCCAGCAGCCCCGTGCCAACCGTAGAGCAGTTCTTC. This chain links TRBV7-2 with TRBJ2-1; D not resolved. Trimming shortened V by 5 bases and J by 10 bases, and 15 bases separated the two germline ends. CDR1 SGHTA and CDR2 FQGNSA come from the germline V gene. The CDR3 sequence is 13 residues long. Complete variable domain (other parts from reference TRBV7-2 and TRBJ2-1): GAGVSQSPSNKVTEKGKDVELRCDPISGHTALYWYRQSLGQGLEFLIYFQGNSAPDKSGLPSDRFSAERTGGSVSTLTIQRTQQEDSAVYLCASSPVPTVEQFFGPGTRLTVL.

The CDR3 is CASSPLSNEQYF. As DNA, the CDR3 is TGTGCCAGCAGCCCCCTCTCGAACGAGCAGTACTTC. The genes are TRBV14 and TRBJ2-5, with D hard to call. The tail of the sequence fits TRBJ2-7 better, so the J call may be wrong. The CDR3 has 12 residues. Per the germline V gene, CDR1 is SGHDN and CDR2 is FVKESK.

This chain links TRBV11-3 with TRBJ2-2; D not resolved. Trimming removed 5 bases from V and 6 bases from J, with 13 bases in between. The CDR3 extends over 14 amino acids. The germline CDR1 and CDR2 sequences are SGHNT and YENEEA. The CDR3 nucleotides are TGTGCCAGCAGCCCCGTTCGTGGTCCCGGGGAGCTGTTTTTT. It encodes CASSPVRGPGELFF.

This chain joins TRBV5-3 and TRBJ1-4; D ambiguous. TRBV5-3 is an ORF, with its function uncertain. The CDR3 contains 13 residues. V dropped 8 bases and J dropped 8 bases, with 16 bases sitting between them. CDR3: CASSRDVEEKLFF. The DNA for the CDR3 is TGTGCCAGCAGCCGGGATGTAGAGGAAAAACTGTTTTTT.